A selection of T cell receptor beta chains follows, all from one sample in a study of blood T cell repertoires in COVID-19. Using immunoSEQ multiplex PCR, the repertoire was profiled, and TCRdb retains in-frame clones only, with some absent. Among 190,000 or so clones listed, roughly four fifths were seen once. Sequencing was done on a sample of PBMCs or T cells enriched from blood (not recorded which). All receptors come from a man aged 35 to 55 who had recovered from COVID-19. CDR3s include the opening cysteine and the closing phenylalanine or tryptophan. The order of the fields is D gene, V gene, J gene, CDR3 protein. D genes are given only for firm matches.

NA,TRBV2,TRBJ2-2,CASTEGRGIGELFF
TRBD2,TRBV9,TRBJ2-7,CASSRSGKDYEQYF
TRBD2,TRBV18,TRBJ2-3,CASSPGLAASTDTQYF
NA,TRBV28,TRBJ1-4,CASSSTATNEKLFF
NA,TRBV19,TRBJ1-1,CASSAGLMNTEAFF
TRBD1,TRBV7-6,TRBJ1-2,CASRGQGNGYTF
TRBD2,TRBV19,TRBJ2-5,CASSTEGLAGVYQEGTQYF
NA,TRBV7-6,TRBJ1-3,CASSKNTGNTIYF
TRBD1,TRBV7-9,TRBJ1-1,CASSKRQGTNTEAFF
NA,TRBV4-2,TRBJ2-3,CASSPSLETDTQYF
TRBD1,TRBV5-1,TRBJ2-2,CASSRGQVNTGELFF
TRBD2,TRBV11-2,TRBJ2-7,CASSPEGIRTSGSYEQYF
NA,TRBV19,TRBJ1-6,CASSIDRGYSPLHF
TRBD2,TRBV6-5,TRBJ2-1,CASSYSTSGTYNEQFF
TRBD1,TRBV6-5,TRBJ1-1,CASSDRGPRAFF
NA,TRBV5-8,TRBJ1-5,CASSLFVGNQPQHF
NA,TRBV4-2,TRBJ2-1,CASSQGRGEQFF
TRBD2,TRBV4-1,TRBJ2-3,CASSQTSGVETSTDTQYF
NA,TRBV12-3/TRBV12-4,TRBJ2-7,CASSPSSYEQYF
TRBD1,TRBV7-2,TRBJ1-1,CASSLNRGLNTEAFF
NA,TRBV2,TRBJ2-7,CASKAELGYEQYF
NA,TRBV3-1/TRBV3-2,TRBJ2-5,CASSQAEGGETQYF
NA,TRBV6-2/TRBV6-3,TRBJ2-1,CASSGNNEQFF
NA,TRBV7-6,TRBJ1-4,CASRESLDSNEKLFF
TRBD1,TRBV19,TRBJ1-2,CASSILRIFFRDSNF
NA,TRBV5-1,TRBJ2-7,CASSLASLREQYF
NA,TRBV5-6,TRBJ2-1,CASSLWLGHEQFF
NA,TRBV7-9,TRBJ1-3,CASSLDLGTGNTIYF
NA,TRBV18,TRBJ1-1,CASSPRVDTEAFF
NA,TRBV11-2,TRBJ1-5,CASSSSGGNQPQHF
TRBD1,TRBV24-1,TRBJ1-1,CATSRPGTVEAFF
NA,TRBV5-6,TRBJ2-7,CASSAGLKQYF
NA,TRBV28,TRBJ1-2,CASTQGGAFEGYTF
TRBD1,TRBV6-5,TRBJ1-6,CASSYSRTGDSPLHF
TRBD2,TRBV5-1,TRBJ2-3,CASSLGLAGVTDTQYF
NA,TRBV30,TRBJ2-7,CAWSDNQGFAYEQYF
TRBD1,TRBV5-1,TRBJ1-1,CASSPQGASGAEAFF
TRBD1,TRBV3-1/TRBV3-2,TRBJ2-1,CASSHPQGAYNEQFF
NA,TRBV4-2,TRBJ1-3,CASSHKGNTIYF
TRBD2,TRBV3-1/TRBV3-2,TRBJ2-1,CASSQDGGRAYNEQFF
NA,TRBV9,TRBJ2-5,CASSSWGGLQETQYF
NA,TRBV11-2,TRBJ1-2,CASSRQPVDYGYTF
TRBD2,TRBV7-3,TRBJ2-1,CASSLSFAGGDHNEQFF
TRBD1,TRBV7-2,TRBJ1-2,CASAPSGQGSGGYTF
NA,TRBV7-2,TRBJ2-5,CASSLPGRVETQYF
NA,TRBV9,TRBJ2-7,CASNLGGEFSYEQYF
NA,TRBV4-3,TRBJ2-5,CASSRGDQETQYF
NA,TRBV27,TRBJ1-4,CASSLSWGGEKLFF
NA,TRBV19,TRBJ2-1,CASSIGLTEQFF
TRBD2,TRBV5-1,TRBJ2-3,CASSSSGASTDTQYF
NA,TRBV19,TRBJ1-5,CASNIQGNQPQHF
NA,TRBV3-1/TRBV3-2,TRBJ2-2,CASSQGQITGELFF